A selection of T cell receptor beta chains follows, all from one sample in a study of shared clonotypes between healthy human individuals. Repertoires were generated with immunoSEQ multiplex PCR, while TCRdb's copy carries only in-frame clones and drops some. This table has under 200,000 clones, 90% to 95% appearing once. The sequenced material came from naive CD4+ T cells sorted from blood. The receptor source for this set is a woman in her twenties or thirties in good health. Both conserved end residues are part of each CDR3. Fields, in order: CDR3 protein, CDR3 DNA, V gene, J gene, D gene, clone size. The D gene is left open where the match is weak. Only part of the rows carry a size: once, few, many, or a class if the clone is expanded.

CDR3aa: CASTASVGPDGYTF
CDR3nt: TGTGCCAGTACCGCCTCCGTCGGCCCGGATGGCTACACCTTC
v_gene: TRBV19
j_gene: TRBJ1-2
d_gene: -
abundance: -

CDR3aa: CASSLGTDTQYF
CDR3nt: TGTGCCAGCAGCTTAGGCACAGATACGCAGTATTTT
v_gene: TRBV7-9
j_gene: TRBJ2-3
d_gene: -
abundance: -

CDR3aa: CASSPRTSGSSYEQYF
CDR3nt: TGTGCCAGCTCACCTCGGACTAGCGGGAGCTCCTACGAGCAGTACTTC
v_gene: TRBV18
j_gene: TRBJ2-7
d_gene: TRBD2
abundance: -

CDR3aa: CASSYSGFQPQHF
CDR3nt: TGTGCCAGCAGTTACTCGGGCTTTCAGCCCCAGCATTTT
v_gene: TRBV6-5
j_gene: TRBJ1-5
d_gene: -
abundance: -

CDR3aa: CASSSGQDYSNQPQHF
CDR3nt: TGTGCCAGCAGTAGTGGACAGGACTATAGCAATCAGCCCCAGCATTTT
v_gene: TRBV28
j_gene: TRBJ1-5
d_gene: TRBD1
abundance: -

CDR3aa: CASSQVGRNASPLHF
CDR3nt: TGCGCCAGCAGCCAAGTAGGGAGAAACGCTTCACCCCTCCACTTT
v_gene: TRBV4-1
j_gene: TRBJ1-6
d_gene: -
abundance: -

CDR3aa: CASSTAGFYEQYF
CDR3nt: TGTGCCAGCAGTACGGCAGGGTTCTACGAGCAGTACTTC
v_gene: TRBV6-1
j_gene: TRBJ2-7
d_gene: -
abundance: -

CDR3aa: CASSPTPLTGELFF
CDR3nt: TGTGCCAGCTCACCGACGCCCCTTACCGGGGAGCTGTTTTTT
v_gene: TRBV18
j_gene: TRBJ2-2
d_gene: -
abundance: -

CDR3aa: CASSQDARTEQYF
CDR3nt: TGCGCCAGCAGCCAAGATGCGCGTACCGAGCAGTACTTC
v_gene: TRBV4-1
j_gene: TRBJ2-7
d_gene: -
abundance: few

CDR3aa: CASSLTGGVDSYEQYF
CDR3nt: TGTGCCAGCAGCTTAACGGGCGGTGTAGACTCCTACGAGCAGTACTTC
v_gene: TRBV7-3
j_gene: TRBJ2-7
d_gene: -
abundance: -

CDR3aa: CASSLVGDDYGYTF
CDR3nt: TGTGCCAGCAGCTTAGTAGGGGATGACTATGGCTACACCTTC
v_gene: TRBV7-8
j_gene: TRBJ1-2
d_gene: -
abundance: -

CDR3aa: CASSLLGQPRGYEQYF
CDR3nt: TGTGCCAGCAGTTTACTGGGACAGCCTCGGGGCTACGAGCAGTACTTC
v_gene: TRBV28
j_gene: TRBJ2-7
d_gene: TRBD1
abundance: -

CDR3aa: CASSSTGGLGEQYF
CDR3nt: TGTGCCAGCAGTTCTACGGGAGGGCTTGGAGAGCAGTACTTC
v_gene: TRBV6-4
j_gene: TRBJ2-7
d_gene: TRBD2
abundance: -

CDR3aa: CASSPSGGMDGYTF
CDR3nt: TGCGCCAGCAGTCCCTCGGGGGGGATGGATGGCTACACCTTC
v_gene: TRBV5-1
j_gene: TRBJ1-2
d_gene: -
abundance: -

CDR3aa: CSAPDSYEQYF
CDR3nt: TGCAGTGCTCCGGACTCCTACGAGCAGTACTTC
v_gene: TRBV20-1
j_gene: TRBJ2-7
d_gene: -
abundance: -

CDR3aa: CASSPRGFGPQHF
CDR3nt: TGTGCCAGCAGTCCAAGAGGTTTCGGGCCCCAGCATTTT
v_gene: TRBV28
j_gene: TRBJ1-5
d_gene: -
abundance: few

CDR3aa: CASSLDGRFEETQYF
CDR3nt: TGCGCCAGCAGCTTGGATGGTAGGTTTGAAGAGACCCAGTACTTC
v_gene: TRBV5-1
j_gene: TRBJ2-5
d_gene: -
abundance: -

CDR3aa: CASSDTRGRDEQYF
CDR3nt: TGCGCCAGCAGTGACACCAGGGGGCGGGACGAGCAGTACTTC
v_gene: TRBV10-2
j_gene: TRBJ2-7
d_gene: TRBD1
abundance: once

CDR3aa: CASSLQRHEQFF
CDR3nt: TGTGCCAGTAGCCTTCAGCGGCATGAGCAGTTCTTC
v_gene: TRBV19
j_gene: TRBJ2-1
d_gene: -
abundance: -

CDR3aa: CASSFGRSTDTQYF
CDR3nt: TGTGCCAGCAGCTTCGGTCGGAGCACAGATACGCAGTATTTT
v_gene: TRBV5-6
j_gene: TRBJ2-3
d_gene: -
abundance: -

CDR3aa: CASSARQALDKGGYTF
CDR3nt: TGTGCCAGCAGCGCTCGACAGGCGTTGGACAAGGGTGGCTACACCTTC
v_gene: TRBV11-2
j_gene: TRBJ1-2
d_gene: -
abundance: -

CDR3aa: CASSISAGAYEQYF
CDR3nt: TGTGCCAGTAGTATTTCAGCGGGAGCGTACGAGCAGTACTTC
v_gene: TRBV19
j_gene: TRBJ2-7
d_gene: TRBD2
abundance: -

CDR3aa: CASSLRLAGEYEQYF
CDR3nt: TGTGCCAGCAGCCTACGACTAGCGGGAGAGTACGAGCAGTACTTC
v_gene: TRBV11-2
j_gene: TRBJ2-7
d_gene: TRBD2
abundance: -

CDR3aa: CASSYSGTILEKLFF
CDR3nt: TGTGCCAGCAGTTACTCGGGGACAATATTGGAAAAACTGTTTTTT
v_gene: TRBV6-5
j_gene: TRBJ1-4
d_gene: -
abundance: once

CDR3aa: CASSASTGRHGYTF
CDR3nt: TGTGCCAGCAGCGCATCGACAGGGAGGCATGGCTACACCTTC
v_gene: TRBV5-4
j_gene: TRBJ1-2
d_gene: TRBD1
abundance: -

CDR3aa: CASSQSLGEKLFF
CDR3nt: TGTGCCAGCAGCCAAAGTTTAGGCGAAAAACTGTTTTTT
v_gene: TRBV14
j_gene: TRBJ1-4
d_gene: -
abundance: -

CDR3aa: CASTRTSRNEQFF
CDR3nt: TGTGCCAGTACCAGGACCAGTCGCAATGAGCAGTTCTTC
v_gene: TRBV19
j_gene: TRBJ2-1
d_gene: -
abundance: -

CDR3aa: CASSPWTEGRSYEQYF
CDR3nt: TGTGCCAGTAGTCCGTGGACAGAGGGTAGGTCCTACGAGCAGTACTTC
v_gene: TRBV19
j_gene: TRBJ2-7
d_gene: -
abundance: -

CDR3aa: CASRDQRTMNTEAFF
CDR3nt: TGTGCCAGCCGAGACCAGCGGACCATGAACACTGAAGCTTTCTTT
v_gene: TRBV27
j_gene: TRBJ1-1
d_gene: -
abundance: -

CDR3aa: CASSTGLAGTYEQYF
CDR3nt: TGTGCCAGCAGTACGGGACTAGCGGGAACCTACGAGCAGTACTTC
v_gene: TRBV28
j_gene: TRBJ2-7
d_gene: TRBD2
abundance: -

CDR3aa: CASTRGQGSYEQYF
CDR3nt: TGTGCCAGCACTCGGGGACAGGGGTCCTACGAGCAGTACTTC
v_gene: TRBV6-6
j_gene: TRBJ2-7
d_gene: TRBD1
abundance: once

CDR3aa: CASSQEWQGQWSQPQHF
CDR3nt: TGCGCCAGCAGCCAAGAATGGCAGGGGCAGTGGAGTCAGCCCCAGCATTTT
v_gene: TRBV4-1
j_gene: TRBJ1-5
d_gene: -
abundance: -

CDR3aa: CASSSTRTAERPLHF
CDR3nt: TGTGCCAGCAGTTCCACCAGGACGGCGGAGAGACCCCTCCACTTT
v_gene: TRBV28
j_gene: TRBJ1-6
d_gene: -
abundance: -

CDR3aa: CASAPHVKGSIGLNEQFF
CDR3nt: TGTGCTAGTGCCCCACACGTCAAGGGGAGTATAGGTCTCAATGAGCAGTTCTTC
v_gene: TRBV12-5
j_gene: TRBJ2-1
d_gene: -
abundance: -

CDR3aa: CASSRVAGSVANEQFF
CDR3nt: TGTGCCAGTAGTCGTGTGGCTGGTTCCGTAGCCAATGAGCAGTTCTTC
v_gene: TRBV19
j_gene: TRBJ2-1
d_gene: -
abundance: -

CDR3aa: CASSPETGENTEAFF
CDR3nt: TGTGCCAGCAGCCCGGAGACAGGGGAGAACACTGAAGCTTTCTTT
v_gene: TRBV5-5
j_gene: TRBJ1-1
d_gene: TRBD1
abundance: once

CDR3aa: CASSTPHASGTGELFF
CDR3nt: TGTGCCAGTAGTACCCCTCACGCTAGCGGCACCGGGGAGCTGTTTTTT
v_gene: TRBV19
j_gene: TRBJ2-2
d_gene: TRBD2
abundance: -

CDR3aa: CASSTPRGRGYEQYF
CDR3nt: TGTGCCAGTAGTACTCCCAGGGGGCGGGGGTACGAGCAGTACTTC
v_gene: TRBV19
j_gene: TRBJ2-7
d_gene: -
abundance: -

CDR3aa: CASTVEGVVLAYNEQFF
CDR3nt: TGTGCCAGCACCGTTGAGGGAGTAGTACTAGCTTACAATGAGCAGTTCTTC
v_gene: TRBV5-4
j_gene: TRBJ2-1
d_gene: -
abundance: -

CDR3aa: CAISPGTGAGANVLTF
CDR3nt: TGTGCCATCAGTCCCGGGACAGGGGCTGGGGCCAACGTCCTGACTTTC
v_gene: TRBV10-3
j_gene: TRBJ2-6
d_gene: TRBD1
abundance: -

CDR3aa: CASSWGATNEKLFF
CDR3nt: TGTGCCAGCAGTTGGGGGGCAACTAATGAAAAACTGTTTTTT
v_gene: TRBV28
j_gene: TRBJ1-4
d_gene: -
abundance: -

CDR3aa: CASSTGGMVAFF
CDR3nt: TGTGCCAGTAGTACCGGCGGGATGGTCGCTTTCTTT
v_gene: TRBV19
j_gene: TRBJ1-1
d_gene: -
abundance: -

CDR3aa: CASSPSGVWTSGTTVGTDTQYF
CDR3nt: TGTGCCAGCAGCCCCTCGGGGGTTTGGACTAGCGGTACTACTGTGGGCACAGATACGCAGTATTTT
v_gene: TRBV7-3
j_gene: TRBJ2-3
d_gene: TRBD2
abundance: once

CDR3aa: CASSTVLRTGGGEQYF
CDR3nt: TGTGCCAGCAGCACCGTACTCCGGACAGGGGGCGGCGAGCAGTACTTC
v_gene: TRBV11-1
j_gene: TRBJ2-7
d_gene: TRBD1
abundance: -

CDR3aa: CASQVGTSAGEQFF
CDR3nt: TGTGCCAGTCAAGTCGGGACTAGCGCGGGTGAGCAGTTCTTC
v_gene: TRBV19
j_gene: TRBJ2-1
d_gene: TRBD2
abundance: -

CDR3aa: CSVLRTNSGNTIYF
CDR3nt: TGCAGCGTCCTAAGGACAAACTCTGGAAACACCATATATTTT
v_gene: TRBV29-1
j_gene: TRBJ1-3
d_gene: -
abundance: -

CDR3aa: CASSPSLGSSYEQYF
CDR3nt: TGTGCCAGCAGTCCGTCTCTTGGAAGCTCCTACGAGCAGTACTTC
v_gene: TRBV6-5
j_gene: TRBJ2-7
d_gene: -
abundance: -

CDR3aa: CASSWRASGAGSSYNEQFF
CDR3nt: TGTGCCAGCAGCTGGAGAGCTAGCGGGGCCGGCAGCTCCTACAATGAGCAGTTCTTC
v_gene: TRBV7-9
j_gene: TRBJ2-1
d_gene: TRBD2
abundance: -

CDR3aa: CASIIGLNTEAFF
CDR3nt: TGTGCCAGCATCATAGGGTTGAACACTGAAGCTTTCTTT
v_gene: TRBV7-9
j_gene: TRBJ1-1
d_gene: -
abundance: -

CDR3aa: CASSSLAGRSDTQYF
CDR3nt: TGTGCCAGCAGTTCTTTAGCGGGACGGTCGGATACGCAGTATTTT
v_gene: TRBV27
j_gene: TRBJ2-3
d_gene: TRBD2
abundance: -

CDR3aa: CASSSVVGTGDHEQYF
CDR3nt: TGCGCCAGCAGCTCCGTTGTAGGGACAGGGGACCACGAGCAGTACTTC
v_gene: TRBV5-1
j_gene: TRBJ2-7
d_gene: TRBD1
abundance: -

CDR3aa: CASRRTGGSYEQYF
CDR3nt: TGTGCCAGCAGACGAACAGGGGGTAGTTACGAGCAGTACTTC
v_gene: TRBV7-2
j_gene: TRBJ2-7
d_gene: TRBD1
abundance: -

CDR3aa: CAIKAGGSYEQYF
CDR3nt: TGTGCCATCAAGGCGGGAGGATCCTACGAGCAGTACTTC
v_gene: TRBV28
j_gene: TRBJ2-7
d_gene: TRBD2
abundance: -

CDR3aa: CASSPVRGGEKLFF
CDR3nt: TGTGCCAGCTCACCAGTCAGGGGGGGTGAAAAACTGTTTTTT
v_gene: TRBV18
j_gene: TRBJ1-4
d_gene: TRBD1
abundance: -

CDR3aa: CASSDPGDTRNTIYF
CDR3nt: TGCGCCAGCAGTGACCCCGGGGACACCAGAAACACCATATATTTT
v_gene: TRBV10-1
j_gene: TRBJ1-3
d_gene: -
abundance: -

CDR3aa: CASSYRDGLYEQYF
CDR3nt: TGTGCCAGCAGCTACCGGGACGGATTATACGAGCAGTACTTC
v_gene: TRBV5-4
j_gene: TRBJ2-7
d_gene: -
abundance: -

CDR3aa: CASSTLAGYEQYF
CDR3nt: TGTGCCAGCAGTACCCTGGCGGGCTACGAGCAGTACTTC
v_gene: TRBV28
j_gene: TRBJ2-7
d_gene: -
abundance: -

CDR3aa: CASSPPKGESRVQYF
CDR3nt: TGTGCCAGCTCGCCCCCAAAGGGTGAGAGTCGTGTGCAGTACTTC
v_gene: TRBV18
j_gene: TRBJ2-7
d_gene: -
abundance: once

CDR3aa: CASSYGLAGGEQYF
CDR3nt: TGTGCCAGCAGCTACGGACTAGCGGGAGGCGAGCAGTACTTC
v_gene: TRBV7-4
j_gene: TRBJ2-7
d_gene: TRBD2
abundance: -

CDR3aa: CASSTQGGQETQYF
CDR3nt: TGTGCCAGTAGTACGCAGGGGGGACAAGAGACCCAGTACTTC
v_gene: TRBV19
j_gene: TRBJ2-5
d_gene: -
abundance: -